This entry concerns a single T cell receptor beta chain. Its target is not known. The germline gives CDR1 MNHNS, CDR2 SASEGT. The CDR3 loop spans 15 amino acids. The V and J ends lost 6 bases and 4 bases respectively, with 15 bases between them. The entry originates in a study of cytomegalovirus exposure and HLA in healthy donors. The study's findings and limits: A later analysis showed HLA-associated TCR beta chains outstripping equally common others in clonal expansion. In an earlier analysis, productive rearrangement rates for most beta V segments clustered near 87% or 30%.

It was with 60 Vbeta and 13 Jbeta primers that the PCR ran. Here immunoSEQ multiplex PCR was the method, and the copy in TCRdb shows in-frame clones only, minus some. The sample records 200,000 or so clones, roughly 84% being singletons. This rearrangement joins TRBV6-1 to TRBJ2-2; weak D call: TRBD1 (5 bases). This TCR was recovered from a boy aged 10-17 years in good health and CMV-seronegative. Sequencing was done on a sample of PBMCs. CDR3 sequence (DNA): TGTGCCAGCAGGGTCGCGTTTAGGGGCACCGGGGAGCTGTTTTTT. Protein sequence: CASRVAFRGTGELFF.